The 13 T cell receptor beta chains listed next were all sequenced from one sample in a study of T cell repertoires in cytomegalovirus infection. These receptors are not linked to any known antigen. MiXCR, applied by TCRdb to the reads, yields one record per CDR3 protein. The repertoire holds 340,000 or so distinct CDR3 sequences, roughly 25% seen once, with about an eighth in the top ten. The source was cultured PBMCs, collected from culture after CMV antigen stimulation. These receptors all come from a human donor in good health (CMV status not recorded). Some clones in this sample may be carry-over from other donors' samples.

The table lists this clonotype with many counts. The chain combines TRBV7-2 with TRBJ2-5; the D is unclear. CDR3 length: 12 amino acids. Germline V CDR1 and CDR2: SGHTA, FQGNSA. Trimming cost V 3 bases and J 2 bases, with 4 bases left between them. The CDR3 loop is CASSLTQETQYF. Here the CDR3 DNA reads TGTGCCAGCAGCTTGACTCAAGAGACCCAGTACTTC.

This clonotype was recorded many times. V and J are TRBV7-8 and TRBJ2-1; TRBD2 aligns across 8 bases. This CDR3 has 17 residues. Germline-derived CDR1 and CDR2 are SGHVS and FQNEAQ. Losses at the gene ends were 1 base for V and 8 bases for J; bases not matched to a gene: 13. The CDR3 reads CASSLVRLAGRSYEQFF. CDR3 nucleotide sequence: TGTGCCAGCAGCTTAGTGCGGCTAGCGGGCCGGAGCTATGAGCAGTTCTTC.

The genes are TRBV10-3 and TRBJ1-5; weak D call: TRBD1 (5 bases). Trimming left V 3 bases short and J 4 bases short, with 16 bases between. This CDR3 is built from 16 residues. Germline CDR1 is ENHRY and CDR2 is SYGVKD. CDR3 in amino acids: CAISDTTKGRNQPQHF. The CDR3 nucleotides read TGTGCCATCAGTGATACCACAAAGGGGAGGAATCAGCCCCAGCATTTT.

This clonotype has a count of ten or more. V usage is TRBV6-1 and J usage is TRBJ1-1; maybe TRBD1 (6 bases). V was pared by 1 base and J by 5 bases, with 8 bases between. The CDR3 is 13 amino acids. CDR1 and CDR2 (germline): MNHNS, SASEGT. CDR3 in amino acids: CASSEEQGTEAFF. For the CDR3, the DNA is TGTGCCAGCAGTGAAGAGCAGGGGACTGAAGCTTTCTTT.

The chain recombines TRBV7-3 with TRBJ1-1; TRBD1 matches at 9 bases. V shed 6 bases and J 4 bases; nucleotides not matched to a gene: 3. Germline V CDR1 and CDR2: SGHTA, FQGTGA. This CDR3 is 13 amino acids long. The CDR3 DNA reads TGTGCCAGCAGACGGGACAGGGCCACTGAAGCTTTCTTT. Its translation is CASRRDRATEAFF.

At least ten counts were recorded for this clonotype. The CDR3 nucleotides are TGTGCCAGCAGCTTAGGGTCTCGCGGGAGGGGGGAGACCCAGTACTTC. Amino acids: CASSLGSRGRGETQYF. The chain links TRBV7-2 to TRBJ2-5, with 9 positions matching TRBD2. Trimming cost V 1 base and J 5 bases; bases outside gene matches: 8. This CDR3 spans 16 amino acids. Germline V gene sequence: CDR1 SGHTA, CDR2 FQGNSA.

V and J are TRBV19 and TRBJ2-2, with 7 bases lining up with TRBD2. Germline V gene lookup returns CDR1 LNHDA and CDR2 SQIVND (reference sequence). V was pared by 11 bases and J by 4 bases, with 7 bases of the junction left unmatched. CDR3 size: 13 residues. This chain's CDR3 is CAGSRGGTGELFF. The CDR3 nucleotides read TGTGCCGGTTCACGCGGGGGCACCGGGGAGCTGTTTTTT.

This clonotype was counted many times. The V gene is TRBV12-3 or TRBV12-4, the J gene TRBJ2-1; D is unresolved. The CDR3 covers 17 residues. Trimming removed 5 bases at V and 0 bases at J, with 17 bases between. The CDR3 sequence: CASSRTMTSSSYNEQFF. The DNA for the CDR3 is TGTGCCAGCAGTCGCACGATGACCAGTAGCTCCTACAATGAGCAGTTCTTC.

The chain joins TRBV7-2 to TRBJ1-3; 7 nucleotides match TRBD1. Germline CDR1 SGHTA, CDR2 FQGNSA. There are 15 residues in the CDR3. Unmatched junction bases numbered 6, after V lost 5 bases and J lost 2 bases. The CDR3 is CASSQTGDAGNTIYF. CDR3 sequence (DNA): TGTGCCAGCAGCCAAACAGGGGATGCTGGAAACACCATATATTTT.

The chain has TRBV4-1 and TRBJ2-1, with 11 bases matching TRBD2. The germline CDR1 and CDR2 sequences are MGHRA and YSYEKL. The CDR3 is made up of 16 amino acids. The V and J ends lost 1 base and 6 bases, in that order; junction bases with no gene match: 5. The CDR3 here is CASSQGPSGRINEQFF. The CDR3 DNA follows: TGCGCCAGCAGCCAAGGCCCTAGCGGGAGGATCAATGAGCAGTTCTTC.

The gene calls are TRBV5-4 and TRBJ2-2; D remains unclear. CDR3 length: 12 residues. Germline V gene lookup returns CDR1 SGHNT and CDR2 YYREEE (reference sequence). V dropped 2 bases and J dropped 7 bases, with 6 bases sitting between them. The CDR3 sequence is CASSLILGELFF. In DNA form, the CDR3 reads TGTGCCAGCAGCTTAATACTCGGGGAGCTGTTTTTT.

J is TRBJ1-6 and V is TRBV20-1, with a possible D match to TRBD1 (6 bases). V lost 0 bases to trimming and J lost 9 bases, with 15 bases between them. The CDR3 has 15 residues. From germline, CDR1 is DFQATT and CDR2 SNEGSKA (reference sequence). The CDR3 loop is CSARDKGGLFSPLHF. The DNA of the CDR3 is TGCAGTGCTAGAGATAAGGGGGGCTTGTTTTCACCCCTCCACTTT.

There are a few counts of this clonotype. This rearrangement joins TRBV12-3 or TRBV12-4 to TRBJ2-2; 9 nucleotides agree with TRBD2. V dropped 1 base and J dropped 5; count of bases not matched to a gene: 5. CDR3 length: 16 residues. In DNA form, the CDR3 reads TGTGCCAGCAGTTTAGAGGGTAGCGGGAGTACCGGGGAGCTGTTTTTT. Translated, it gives CASSLEGSGSTGELFF.